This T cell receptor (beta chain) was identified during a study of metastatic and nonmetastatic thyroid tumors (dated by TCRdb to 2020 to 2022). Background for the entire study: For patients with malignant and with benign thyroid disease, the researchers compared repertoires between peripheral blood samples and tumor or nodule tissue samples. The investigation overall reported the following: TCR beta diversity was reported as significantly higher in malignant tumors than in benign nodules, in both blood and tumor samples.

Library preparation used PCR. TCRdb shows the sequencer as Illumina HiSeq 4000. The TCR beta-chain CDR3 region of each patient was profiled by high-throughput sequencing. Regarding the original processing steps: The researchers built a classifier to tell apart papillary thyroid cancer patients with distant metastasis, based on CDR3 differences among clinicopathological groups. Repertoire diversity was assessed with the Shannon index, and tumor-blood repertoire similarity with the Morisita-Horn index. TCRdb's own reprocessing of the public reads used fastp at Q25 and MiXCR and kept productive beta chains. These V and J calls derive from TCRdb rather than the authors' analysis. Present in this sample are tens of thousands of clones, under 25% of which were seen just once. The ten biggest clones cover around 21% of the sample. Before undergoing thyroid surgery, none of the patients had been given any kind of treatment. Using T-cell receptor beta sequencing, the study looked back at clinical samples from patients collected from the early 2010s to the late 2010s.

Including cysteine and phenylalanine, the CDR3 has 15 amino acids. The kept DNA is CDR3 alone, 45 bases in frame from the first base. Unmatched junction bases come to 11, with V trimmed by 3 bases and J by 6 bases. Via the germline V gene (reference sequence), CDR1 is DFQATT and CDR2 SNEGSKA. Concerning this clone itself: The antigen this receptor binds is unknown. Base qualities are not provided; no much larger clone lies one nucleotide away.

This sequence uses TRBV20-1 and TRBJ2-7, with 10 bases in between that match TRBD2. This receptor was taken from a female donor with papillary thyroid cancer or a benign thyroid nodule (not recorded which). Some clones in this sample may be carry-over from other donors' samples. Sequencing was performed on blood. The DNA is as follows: TGCAGTGCTAGCAACTCGGGACTAGCGACATTCGAGCAGTACTTC. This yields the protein CSASNSGLATFEQYF.